This T cell receptor beta chain was sequenced in a study of T cell repertoires in cytomegalovirus infection. Overall study: Based on public TCR beta signatures, there were indications of CMV infection and of a matching HLA type.

This clonotype was picked up many times. Its specificity is not known. Overall study results and limits: The study found HLA-C-restricted CMV-specific TCR beta clonotypes dominating the ex vivo response. Carriers of CMV plus the relevant HLA were identified by cumulative public TCR beta family frequency.

The CDR3 extends over 16 amino acids. Trimming took 4 bases from V and 6 from J; bases not matched to a gene: 9. Germline loops: CDR1 SGHVS, CDR2 FNYEAQ. TCRdb itself ran the reads through MiXCR, one entry per CDR3 protein. This sample has approximately 250,000 distinct CDR3 sequences; approximately 7% occur once, and the top ten carry around 6%. Sequencing used PBMCs. This clonotype was obtained from a human donor in good health (CMV status not recorded). Some clones in this sample may be carry-over from other donors' samples. V is TRBV7-6 and J is TRBJ2-2; 9 positions agree with TRBD1. CDR3 residues: CASSYRPGQGAGELFF. In DNA, the CDR3 is TGTGCCAGCAGCTACCGCCCGGGACAGGGCGCCGGGGAGCTGTTTTTT.